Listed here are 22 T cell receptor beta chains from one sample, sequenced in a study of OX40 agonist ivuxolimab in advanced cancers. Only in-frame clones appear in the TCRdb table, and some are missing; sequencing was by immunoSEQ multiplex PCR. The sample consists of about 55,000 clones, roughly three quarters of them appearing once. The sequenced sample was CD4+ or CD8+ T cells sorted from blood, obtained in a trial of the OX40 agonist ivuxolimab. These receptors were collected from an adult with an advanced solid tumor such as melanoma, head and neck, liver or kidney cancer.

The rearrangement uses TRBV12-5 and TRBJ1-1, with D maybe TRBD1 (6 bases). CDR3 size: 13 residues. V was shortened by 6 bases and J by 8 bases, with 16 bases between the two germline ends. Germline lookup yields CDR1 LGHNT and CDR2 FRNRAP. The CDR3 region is CASGVKVTGEAFF. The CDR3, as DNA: TGTGCTAGTGGGGTCAAGGTAACAGGGGAAGCTTTCTTT.

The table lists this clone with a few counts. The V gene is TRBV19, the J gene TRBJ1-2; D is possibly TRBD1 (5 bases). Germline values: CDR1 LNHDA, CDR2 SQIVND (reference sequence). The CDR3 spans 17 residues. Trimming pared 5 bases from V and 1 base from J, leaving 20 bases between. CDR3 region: CASSPSGTLRSNYGYTF. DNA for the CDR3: TGTGCCAGTAGTCCCAGCGGGACCTTAAGGAGTAACTATGGCTACACCTTC. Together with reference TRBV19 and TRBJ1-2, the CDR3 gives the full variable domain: DGGITQSPKYLFRKEGQNVTLSCEQNLNHDAMYWYRQDPGQGLRLIYYSQIVNDFQKGDIAEGYSVSREKKESFPLTVTSAQKNPTAFYLCASSPSGTLRSNYGYTFGSGTRLTVV.

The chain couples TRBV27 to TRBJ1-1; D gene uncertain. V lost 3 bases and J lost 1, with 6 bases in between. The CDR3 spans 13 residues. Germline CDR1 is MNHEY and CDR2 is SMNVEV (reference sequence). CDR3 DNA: TGTGCCAGCAGTTTGCGGCAGAACACTGAAGCTTTCTTT. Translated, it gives CASSLRQNTEAFF.

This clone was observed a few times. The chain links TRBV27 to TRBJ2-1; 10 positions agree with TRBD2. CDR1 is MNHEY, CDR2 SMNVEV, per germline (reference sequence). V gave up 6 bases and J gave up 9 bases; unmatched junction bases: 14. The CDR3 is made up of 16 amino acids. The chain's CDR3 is CASRVPQSGRGGEQFF. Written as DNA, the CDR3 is TGTGCCAGCAGAGTCCCCCAGAGCGGGAGGGGCGGTGAGCAGTTCTTC.

CDR3 sequence: CAISQGAGIGYTF. CDR3 in DNA: TGTGCCATCAGTCAGGGGGCTGGGATTGGCTACACCTTC. The chain couples TRBV10-3 to TRBJ1-2; 8 nucleotides align to TRBD1. Germline V gene lookup returns CDR1 ENHRY and CDR2 SYGVKD. V gave up 5 bases and J gave up 7 bases; unmatched junction bases: 6. This CDR3 region has 13 residues.

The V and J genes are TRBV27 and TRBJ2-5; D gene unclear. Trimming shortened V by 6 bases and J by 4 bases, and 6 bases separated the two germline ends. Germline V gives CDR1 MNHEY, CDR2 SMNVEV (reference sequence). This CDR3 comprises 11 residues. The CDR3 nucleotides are TGTGCCAGCAGAAGAGGAGAGACCCAGTACTTC. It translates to CASRRGETQYF.

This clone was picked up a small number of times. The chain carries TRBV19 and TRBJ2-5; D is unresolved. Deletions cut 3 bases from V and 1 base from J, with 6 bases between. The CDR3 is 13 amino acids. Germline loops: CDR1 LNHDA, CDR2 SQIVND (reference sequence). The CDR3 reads CASSMGFQETQYF. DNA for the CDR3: TGTGCCAGTAGTATGGGATTCCAAGAGACCCAGTACTTC.

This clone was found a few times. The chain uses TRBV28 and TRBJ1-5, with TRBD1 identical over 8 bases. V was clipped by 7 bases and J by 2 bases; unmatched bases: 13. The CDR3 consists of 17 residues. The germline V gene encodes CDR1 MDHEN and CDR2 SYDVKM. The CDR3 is CASISTALQGGNQPQHF. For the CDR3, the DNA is TGTGCCAGCATCTCAACCGCACTACAGGGGGGCAATCAGCCCCAGCATTTT.

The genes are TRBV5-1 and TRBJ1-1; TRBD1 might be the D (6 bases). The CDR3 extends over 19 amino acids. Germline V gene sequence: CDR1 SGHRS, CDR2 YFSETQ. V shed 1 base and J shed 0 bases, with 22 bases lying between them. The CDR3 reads CASSLTGTSRWGMNTEAFF. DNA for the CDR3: TGCGCCAGCAGCTTGACCGGGACATCCCGATGGGGAATGAACACTGAAGCTTTCTTT.

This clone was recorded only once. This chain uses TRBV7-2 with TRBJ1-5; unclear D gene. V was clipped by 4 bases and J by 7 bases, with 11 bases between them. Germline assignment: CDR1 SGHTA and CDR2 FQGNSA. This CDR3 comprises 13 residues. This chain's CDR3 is CASSSTVGQPQHF. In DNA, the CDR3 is TGTGCCAGCAGCTCCACTGTTGGACAGCCCCAGCATTTT.

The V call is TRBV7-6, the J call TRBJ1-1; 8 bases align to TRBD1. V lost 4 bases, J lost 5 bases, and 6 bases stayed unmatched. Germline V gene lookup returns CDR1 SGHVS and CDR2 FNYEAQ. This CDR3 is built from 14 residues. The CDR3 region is CASSSLGTGTEAFF. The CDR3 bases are TGTGCCAGCAGCTCTCTCGGGACAGGAACTGAAGCTTTCTTT.

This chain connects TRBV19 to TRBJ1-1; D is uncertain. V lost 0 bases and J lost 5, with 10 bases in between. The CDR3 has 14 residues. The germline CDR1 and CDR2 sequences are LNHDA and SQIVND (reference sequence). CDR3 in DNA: TGTGCCAGTAGTATAGATCCCCAGGCTACTGAAGCTTTCTTT. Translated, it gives CASSIDPQATEAFF.

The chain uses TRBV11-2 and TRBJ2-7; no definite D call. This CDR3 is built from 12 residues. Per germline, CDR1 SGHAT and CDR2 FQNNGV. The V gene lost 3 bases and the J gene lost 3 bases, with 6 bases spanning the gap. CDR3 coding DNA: TGTGCCAGCAGCTTCTCCGTCTACGAGCAGTACTTC. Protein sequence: CASSFSVYEQYF. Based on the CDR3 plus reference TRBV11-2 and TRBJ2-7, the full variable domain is EAGVAQSPRYKIIEKRQSVAFWCNPISGHATLYWYQQILGQGPKLLIQFQNNGVVDDSQLPKDRFSAERLKGVDSTLKIQPAKLEDSAVYLCASSFSVYEQYFGPGTRLTVT.

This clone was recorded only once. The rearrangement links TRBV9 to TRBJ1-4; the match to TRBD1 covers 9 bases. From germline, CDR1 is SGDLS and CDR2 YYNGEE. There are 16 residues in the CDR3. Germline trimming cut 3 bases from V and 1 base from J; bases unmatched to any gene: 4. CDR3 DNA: TGTGCCAGCAGCGAGGGGACAGGGATAACTAATGAAAAACTGTTTTTT. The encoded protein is CASSEGTGITNEKLFF.

CDR3 nucleotide sequence: TGCGCCAGCAGCCCGGGTCCCCAGGGCGAGCAGTACTTC. Translating it yields CASSPGPQGEQYF. The rearrangement uses TRBV5-1 and TRBJ2-7, with D possibly TRBD1 on 5 matching bases. Trimming cost V 4 bases and J 6 bases, with 14 bases left between them. CDR1 is SGHRS, CDR2 YFSETQ, per germline. The CDR3 totals 13 residues.

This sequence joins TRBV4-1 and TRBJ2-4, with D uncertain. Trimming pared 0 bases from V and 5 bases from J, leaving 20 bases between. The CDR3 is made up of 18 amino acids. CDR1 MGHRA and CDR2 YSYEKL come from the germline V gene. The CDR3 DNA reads TGCGCCAGCAGCCAAGACCCGCGCTCTAGTAGGGTCCAAAACATTCAGTACTTC. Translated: CASSQDPRSSRVQNIQYF.

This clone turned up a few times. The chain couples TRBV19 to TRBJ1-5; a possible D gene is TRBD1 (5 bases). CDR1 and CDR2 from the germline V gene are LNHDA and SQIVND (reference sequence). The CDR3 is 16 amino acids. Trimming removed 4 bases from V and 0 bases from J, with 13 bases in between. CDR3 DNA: TGTGCCAGTAGTAGGCGAGGGGACTATAGCAATCAGCCCCAGCATTTT. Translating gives CASSRRGDYSNQPQHF.

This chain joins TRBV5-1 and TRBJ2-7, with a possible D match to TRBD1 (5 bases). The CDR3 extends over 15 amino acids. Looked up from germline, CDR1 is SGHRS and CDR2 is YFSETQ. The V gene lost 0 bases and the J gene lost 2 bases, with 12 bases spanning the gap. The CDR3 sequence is CASSLEPGPTYEQYF. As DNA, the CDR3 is TGCGCCAGCAGCTTGGAACCAGGGCCTACCTACGAGCAGTACTTC.

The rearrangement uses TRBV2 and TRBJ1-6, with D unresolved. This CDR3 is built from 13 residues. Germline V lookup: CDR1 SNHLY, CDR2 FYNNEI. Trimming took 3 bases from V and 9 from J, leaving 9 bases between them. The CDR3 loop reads CASSEWVSSPLHF. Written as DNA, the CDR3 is TGTGCCAGCAGTGAGTGGGTCAGTTCACCCCTCCACTTT.

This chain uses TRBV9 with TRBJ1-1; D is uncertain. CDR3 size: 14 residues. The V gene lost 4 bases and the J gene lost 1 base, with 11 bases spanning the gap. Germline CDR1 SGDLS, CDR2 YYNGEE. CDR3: CASSRMRGNTEAFF. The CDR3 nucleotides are TGTGCCAGCAGCCGTATGAGAGGGAACACTGAAGCTTTCTTT. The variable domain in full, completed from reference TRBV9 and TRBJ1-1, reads DSGVTQTPKHLITATGQRVTLRCSPRSGDLSVYWYQQSLDQGLQFLIQYYNGEERAKGNILERFSAQQFPDLHSELNLSSLELGDSALYFCASSRMRGNTEAFFGQGTRLTVV.

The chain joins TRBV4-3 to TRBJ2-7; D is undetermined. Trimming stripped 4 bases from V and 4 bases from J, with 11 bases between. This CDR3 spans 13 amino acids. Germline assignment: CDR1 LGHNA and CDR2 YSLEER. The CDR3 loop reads CASSLYLGYEQYF. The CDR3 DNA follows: TGCGCCAGCAGCCTTTATCTAGGGTACGAGCAGTACTTC.

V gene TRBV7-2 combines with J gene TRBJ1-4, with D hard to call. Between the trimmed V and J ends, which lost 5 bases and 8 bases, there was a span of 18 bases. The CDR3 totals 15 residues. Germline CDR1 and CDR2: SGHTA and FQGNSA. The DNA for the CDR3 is TGTGCCAGCAGCGCTCAACAGCTTGCGGGAGAAAAACTGTTTTTT. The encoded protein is CASSAQQLAGEKLFF. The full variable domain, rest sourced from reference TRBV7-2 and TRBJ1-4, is GAGVSQSPSNKVTEKGKDVELRCDPISGHTALYWYRQSLGQGLEFLIYFQGNSAPDKSGLPSDRFSAERTGGSVSTLTIQRTQQEDSAVYLCASSAQQLAGEKLFFGSGTQLSVL.